Below, 31 T cell receptor beta chains from the same sample are listed, as sequenced in a study of tumor-infiltrating lymphocytes in primary liver carcinoma. TCR beta cDNA was made from around 520 ng total RNA with a constant-region primer. Nested multiplex PCR, run for three rounds with slightly modified ARM-PCR, yielded TCR beta libraries. Forward primers for TRBV1-TRBV30 and a C-beta reverse primer served the first two PCR rounds, at around 9 cycles each. MiXCR, applied by TCRdb to the multiplex PCR reads, yields one record per CDR3 protein. The repertoire holds approximately 40,000 distinct CDR3 sequences, with about three quarters as singletons. Scientists recovered RNA and DNA together from roughly 20-30 mg of unsorted bulk tissue. The source material was liver tumor tissue from sampling region 2. The subset here: tumor region T2, inferior pole. Receptors were obtained from a man aged 35 to 55 with primary liver carcinoma and hepatitis B virus infection.

This clonotype has a handful of counts. The V and J genes are TRBV3-1 and TRBJ2-3; D is ambiguous. With 0 bases removed from V and 5 bases from J, the gap between germline ends came to 3 bases. CDR1 is LGHDT and CDR2 is YNNKEL in the germline V gene (reference sequence). The CDR3 consists of 12 residues. CDR3 in DNA: TGTGCCAGCAGCCAAGAAAGAGATACGCAGTATTTT. It yields the protein CASSQERDTQYF.

This clonotype was seen only once. One junction end disagrees with the germline gene, perhaps due to a read error. This chain joins TRBV6-5 and TRBJ1-2; D is uncertain. The CDR3 totals 11 residues. Germline CDR1 reads MNHEY; CDR2 reads SVGAGI. The CDR3 DNA is TGTGTCAGCACCGATGGGAGAAGCTACACCTTC. This translates into CVSTDGRSYTF.

This rearrangement joins TRBV6-5 to TRBJ1-2; 7 nucleotides align to TRBD1. The CDR3 is 15 amino acids. V gave up 2 bases and J gave up 8 bases; unmatched junction bases: 11. Germline V gene data show CDR1 as MNHEY and CDR2 as SVGAGI. In DNA, the CDR3 is TGTGCCAGCAGTTACGAGGGGAGAGGGGGCATCGGCTACACCTTC. This encodes CASSYEGRGGIGYTF.

As to this clonotype: A read error may produce the germline difference seen at one junction end. The DNA of the CDR3 is TGTGCCGGCAGCCCTAAGCCGAATTCACCCCTCCGATTT. This sequence encodes CAGSPKPNSPLRF. This chain uses TRBV6-5 with TRBJ1-6; D unresolved. This CDR3 comprises 13 residues. CDR1 and CDR2 (germline): MNHEY, SVGAGI.

The chain employs TRBV6-5 and TRBJ2-1; 8 nucleotides agree with TRBD2. CDR3 length: 14 residues. Germline assignment: CDR1 MNHEY and CDR2 SVGAGI. V shed 5 bases and J 4 bases; nucleotides not matched to a gene: 4. The CDR3 loop is CASSILAEYNEQFF. The CDR3 DNA reads TGTGCCAGCAGTATACTAGCGGAATACAATGAGCAGTTCTTC.

V usage is TRBV5-1 and J usage is TRBJ1-1; D call uncertain. There are 15 residues in the CDR3. CDR1 is SGHRS, CDR2 YFSETQ, per germline. Trimming stripped 7 bases from V and 1 base from J, with 17 bases between. DNA of the CDR3: TGCGCCAGCGGTGACGGGCCGGGGTGGAACACTGAAGCTTTCTTT. This sequence encodes CASGDGPGWNTEAFF.

This clonotype qualifies as medium-sized (0.01 to 0.1%). This may be a read error: a much more frequent sequence differs by one nucleotide. The chain couples TRBV11-1 to TRBJ2-2; D uncertain. The V gene's germline CDR1 is SGHAT and CDR2 FQDESV (reference sequence). CDR3 length: 13 residues. CDR3 sequence: CTSSFWDTGELFF. As DNA, the CDR3 is TGTACCAGCAGCTTTTGGGACACCGGGGAGCTGTTTTTT.

In this sample, this clonotype turned up a few times. This sequence may be a read error, since a much larger clone differs from it by one base. The V and J genes are TRBV5-1 and TRBJ2-1, with 10 bases fitting TRBD2. The germline gives CDR1 SGHRS, CDR2 YFSETQ. CDR3 length: 15 residues. CDR3 bases: TGCGCCAGCAGCTTGATTACTAGCGGGACCAATGAGCAGCTCTTC. It translates to CASSLITSGTNEQLF.

Remarks on this clonotype: The conserved phenylalanine or tryptophan is not found at the CDR3 terminus, so this likely reflects a read error. The DNA is left out, because the CDR3 cannot be placed on it with certainty; the CDR3 is given as TCRdb lists it. This chain uses TRBV6-2 or TRBV6-3 with TRBJ2-1; the listed D gene, TRBD2, was not tested against the DNA. Germline-derived CDR1 and CDR2 are MNHEY and SVGEGT. The CDR3 length is 13 residues, termini included. The chain's CDR3 is CASSAHASIEQLL.

On this clonotype: Germline is not matched at one junction end, which may reflect a read error. The genes are TRBV5-1 and TRBJ2-1; no clear D gene. Germline CDR1 and CDR2: SGHRS and YFSETQ. The CDR3 sequence is 12 residues long. DNA of the CDR3: TGCGCCAGCAGCCCCGAAGGCAATGCGCAGTTCTTT. Translation gives CASSPEGNAQFF.

As for this clonotype: In this CDR3 the conserved last residue, phenylalanine or tryptophan, is missing, so a read error is likely. The CDR3 spells CRVIRGNTEAFL. The CDR3 DNA is TGCAGGGTTATCAGGGGGAACACTGAAGCTTTCCTT. This chain uses TRBV29-1 with TRBJ1-1; D perhaps matches TRBD1 (6 bases). There are 12 residues in the CDR3. Germline CDR1 SQVTM, CDR2 ANQGSEA.

This clonotype counts as medium-sized. The gene calls are TRBV11-2 and TRBJ2-3; 7 nucleotides align to TRBD2. Germline trimming cut 5 bases from V and 5 bases from J; bases unmatched to any gene: 13. CDR3 length equals 16 residues. Germline V gives CDR1 SGHAT, CDR2 FQNNGV. The CDR3 sequence: CASSRETGRVGDTQYF. The CDR3 DNA follows: TGTGCCAGCAGCCGGGAAACTGGGAGGGTCGGAGATACGCAGTATTTT.

Worth noting for this clonotype: The junction departs from germline at one end; a sequencing error may be responsible. This chain links TRBV19 with TRBJ2-1; 7 nucleotides match TRBD1. The germline gives CDR1 LNHDA, CDR2 SQIVND (reference sequence). This CDR3 has 17 residues. CDR3 sequence reads: CASSIGGSRSSYNEQFF. The CDR3 bases are TGTGCCAGTAGCATAGGGGGCTCGAGGAGCTCCTACAATGAGCAGTTCTTC.

This clonotype was seen once. The conserved phenylalanine or tryptophan is not found at the CDR3 terminus, so this likely reflects a read error. The gene calls are TRBV30 and TRBJ1-4; no definite D call. This CDR3 has 14 residues. The germline CDR1 and CDR2 sequences are GTSNPN and SVGIG (reference sequence). The CDR3 spells CAWSLQITYEKLFL. For the CDR3, the DNA is TGTGCCTGGAGTTTACAGATAACTTATGAAAAACTGTTTCTT.

Concerning this clonotype itself: The CDR3 carries no conserved terminal phenylalanine or tryptophan, so it likely arises from a read error. This chain joins TRBV6-6 and TRBJ1-2; 7 bases are shared with TRBD1. This CDR3 has 13 amino acids. Looked up from germline, CDR1 is MNHNY and CDR2 is SVGAGI (reference sequence). The V gene end was trimmed by 7 bases and the J gene end by 6 bases; junction bases not matched to a gene: 8. DNA for the CDR3: TGTGCCAGCACGATGGGACAGTCAAATGGCTACACCTCC. Translated, it gives CASTMGQSNGYTS.

This clonotype showed up many times. This sequence joins TRBV24-1 and TRBJ2-3, with TRBD2 matching 9 bases. Germline CDR1 and CDR2: KGHDR and SFDVKD. The CDR3 has 15 residues. Germline trimming cut 4 bases from V and 4 bases from J; bases unmatched to any gene: 5. The CDR3 bases are TGTGCCACCAGTGACATTAGCGGGAGCCCAGATACGCAGTATTTT. Amino acids: CATSDISGSPDTQYF.

CDR3 in amino acids: CSVRGLAGVRTDTQYF. Written as DNA, the CDR3 is TGCAGCGTCCGGGGGCTAGCGGGAGTGAGGACAGATACGCAGTATTTT. The chain uses TRBV29-1 and TRBJ2-3, with TRBD2 matching over 10 bases. V trimming: 6 bases; J trimming: 3 bases; junction bases outside the gene matches: 12. The CDR3 runs 16 residues. Germline V gene sequence: CDR1 SQVTM, CDR2 ANQGSEA.

This clonotype is labeled medium-sized (0.01 to 0.1%). This chain joins TRBV5-1 and TRBJ2-1; 7 nucleotides match TRBD1. This CDR3 has 13 amino acids. The germline gives CDR1 SGHRS, CDR2 YFSETQ. The junction had 2 bases not matched to a gene; V was cut back by 2 bases and J by 6 bases. CDR3 in DNA: TGCGCCAGCAGCTTAACAGGGGTCAATGAGCAGTTCTTC. This translates into CASSLTGVNEQFF.

A remark on this clonotype: One end of the junction fails to match germline, which may point to a read error. The rearrangement joins TRBV5-8 to TRBJ2-3; D call uncertain. CDR3 length: 13 residues. Germline-derived CDR1 and CDR2 are SGHTS and YDEGEE. CDR3 protein: CTSSTPGIDTQYF. DNA for the CDR3: TGTACCAGCAGCACTCCGGGTATAGATACACAGTATTTT.

V usage is TRBV29-1 and J usage is TRBJ2-7; no reliable D call. The CDR3 has 17 amino acids. V was clipped by 8 bases and J by 0 bases, with 26 bases between them. Germline loops: CDR1 SQVTM, CDR2 ANQGSEA. This CDR3 reads CSIQGRFDGPSSYEQYF. The CDR3 nucleotides read TGCAGCATCCAAGGGCGCTTCGACGGACCCTCCTCCTACGAGCAGTACTTC.

In the case of this clonotype: Without the conserved terminal phenylalanine or tryptophan, this CDR3 likely stems from a read error. No DNA is shown, since the ends of the CDR3 on it are uncertain; the CDR3 is the one TCRdb lists. The V gene is TRBV29-1, the J gene TRBJ1-5; the table assigns TRBD1, which was not confirmed against the DNA. The CDR3 is 13 residues long, counting both termini. In germline, CDR1 is SQVTM, CDR2 ANQGSEA. CDR3 loop: CSVVRQINQPLHY.

Concerning this clonotype itself: Being one base from a much bigger clone, this may be a read error. No conserved phenylalanine or tryptophan ends this CDR3, so it is likely a read error. The chain couples TRBV2 to TRBJ2-5; D is undetermined. The germline V and J ends were trimmed by 7 bases and 5 bases, with 11 bases remaining between them. Germline V gene lookup returns CDR1 SNHLY and CDR2 FYNNEI. The CDR3 spans 12 residues. CDR3 loop: CASMILSETQYS. The CDR3 region has the DNA TGTGCCAGCATGATTCTATCCGAGACCCAGTACTCC.

The V and J genes are TRBV11-2 and TRBJ1-3; unclear D gene. There are 15 residues in the CDR3. Germline V gene sequence: CDR1 SGHAT, CDR2 FQNNGV. Deletions cut 4 bases from V and 2 bases from J, with 12 bases between. CDR3 loop: CASSSRVRAGNTIYF. The DNA of the CDR3 is TGTGCCAGCAGCTCTAGGGTTCGAGCTGGAAACACCATATATTTT.

This clonotype was found once. A much larger clone lies a single base off, so this may be a read error. This rearrangement joins TRBV19 to TRBJ1-5; no clear D. Germline V gives CDR1 LNHDA, CDR2 SQIVND (reference sequence). The CDR3 is 13 amino acids. The CDR3 spells CASSSGFDQLQHF. Here the CDR3 DNA reads TGTGCCAGTAGTTCTGGATTCGATCAGCTCCAGCATTTT. Filled out from reference TRBV19 and TRBJ1-5, the complete variable domain reads DGGITQSPKYLFRKEGQNVTLSCEQNLNHDAMYWYRQDPGQGLRLIYYSQIVNDFQKGDIAEGYSVSREKKESFPLTVTSAQKNPTAFYLCASSSGFDQLQHFGDGTRLSIL.

The chain combines TRBV4-2 with TRBJ1-2; D is possibly TRBD1 (6 bases). CDR3 length equals 14 residues. Germline-derived CDR1 and CDR2 are LGHNA and YNFKEQ. Trimming pared 11 bases from V and 6 bases from J, leaving 22 bases between. The CDR3 sequence: CAYCQEWTDDGYTF. CDR3 coding DNA: TGTGCCTACTGCCAAGAATGGACAGATGATGGCTACACCTTC.

The chain couples TRBV29-1 to TRBJ2-5; 11 bases are shared with TRBD1. Unmatched junction bases numbered 8, after V lost 4 bases and J lost 4 bases. Germline CDR1 SQVTM, CDR2 ANQGSEA. The CDR3 runs to 15 residues. The CDR3 is CSVGVDRGRVETQYF. The CDR3 DNA is TGCAGCGTTGGAGTGGACAGGGGGCGAGTAGAGACCCAGTACTTC.

Concerning this clonotype: One end of the junction fails to match germline, which may point to a read error. The V call is TRBV11-2, the J call TRBJ2-7; D may be TRBD2 (5 bases). The CDR3 loop spans 15 amino acids. CDR1 and CDR2 from the germline V gene are SGHAT and FQNNGV. In nucleotides, the CDR3 is TGCGCCAGCAGCTCCGGACGGCTTTATGCGGGCGAGCAGTACTTC. Translated: CASSSGRLYAGEQYF.

This clonotype turned up a few times. The CDR3 does not close with the conserved phenylalanine or tryptophan, likely indicating a read error. The chain recombines TRBV11-3 with TRBJ2-1; no clear D. The V end lost 10 bases, the J end lost 6 bases, and 13 bases lay between the germline ends. Per the germline V gene, CDR1 is SGHNT and CDR2 is YENEEA. The CDR3 extends over 12 amino acids. This chain's CDR3 is CANSLNANEQFL. The CDR3 bases are TGTGCCAATAGCTTAAATGCCAATGAGCAGTTCTTA.

This clonotype has a single count. Germline and junction disagree at one end, which may indicate a read error. This rearrangement joins TRBV11-1 to TRBJ2-7, with D maybe TRBD1 (6 bases). The CDR3 sequence is 13 residues long. CDR1 and CDR2 from the germline V gene are SGHAT and FQDESV (reference sequence). As DNA, the CDR3 is TGCGCCAGTAGGGGGAAGCGAGCCTACGAGCAGTACTTC. Translation gives CASRGKRAYEQYF.

This clonotype was seen just once. One end of the junction fails to match germline, which may point to a read error. V gene TRBV6-1 combines with J gene TRBJ1-5, with a possible D match to TRBD2 (5 bases). The J call is doubtful: the DNA matches TRBJ2-3 better. The length of the CDR3 is 13 residues. Looked up from germline, CDR1 is MNHNS and CDR2 is SASEGT. CDR3 sequence: CTSSGERNQPQYF. For the CDR3, the DNA is TGTACCAGCAGTGGGGAGCGCAATCAGCCCCAGTATTTT.

Relative to its sample, this clonotype is medium-sized (0.01 to 0.1%). The chain uses TRBV6-1 and TRBJ2-3; the match to TRBD2 covers 8 bases. The V gene's germline CDR1 is MNHNS and CDR2 SASEGT. Trimming at V came to 0 bases and at J to 6 bases, leaving 8 bases not matched to a gene. The CDR3 length is 16 residues. CDR3 loop: CASSEAIAGWGDTQYF. DNA for the CDR3: TGTGCCAGCAGTGAAGCGATAGCGGGGTGGGGGGATACGCAGTATTTT.